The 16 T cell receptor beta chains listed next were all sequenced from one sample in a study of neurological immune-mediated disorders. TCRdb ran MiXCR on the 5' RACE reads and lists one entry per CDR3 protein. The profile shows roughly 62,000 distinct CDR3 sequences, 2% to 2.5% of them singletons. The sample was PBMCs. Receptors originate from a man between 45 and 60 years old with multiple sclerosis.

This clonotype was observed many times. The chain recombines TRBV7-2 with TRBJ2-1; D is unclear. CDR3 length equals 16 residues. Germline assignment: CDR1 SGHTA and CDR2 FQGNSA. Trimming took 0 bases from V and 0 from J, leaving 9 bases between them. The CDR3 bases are TGTGCCAGCAGCTTAGCTGCGGAAAGCTCCTACAATGAGCAGTTCTTC. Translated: CASSLAAESSYNEQFF.

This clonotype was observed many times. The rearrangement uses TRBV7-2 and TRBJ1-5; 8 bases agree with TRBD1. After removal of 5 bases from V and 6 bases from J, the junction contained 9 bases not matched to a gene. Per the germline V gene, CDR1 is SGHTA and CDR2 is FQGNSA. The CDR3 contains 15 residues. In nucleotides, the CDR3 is TGTGCCAGCAGCCTCGTTCAGGGGGCTGGTCAGCCCCAGCATTTT. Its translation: CASSLVQGAGQPQHF.

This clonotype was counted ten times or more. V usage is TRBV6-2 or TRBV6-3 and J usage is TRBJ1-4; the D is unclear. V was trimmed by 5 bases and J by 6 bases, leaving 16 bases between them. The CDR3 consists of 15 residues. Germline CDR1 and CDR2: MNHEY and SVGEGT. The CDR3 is CASSPSQLLDEKLFF. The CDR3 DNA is TGTGCCAGCAGTCCTAGTCAGCTTCTGGATGAAAAACTGTTTTTT.

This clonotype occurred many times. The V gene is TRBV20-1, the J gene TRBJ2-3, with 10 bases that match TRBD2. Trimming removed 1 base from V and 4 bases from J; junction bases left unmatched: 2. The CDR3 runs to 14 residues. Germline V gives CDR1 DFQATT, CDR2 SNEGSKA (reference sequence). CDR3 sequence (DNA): TGCAGTGCTAGAGGAGCGGGGGGGCCAGATACGCAGTATTTT. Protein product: CSARGAGGPDTQYF.

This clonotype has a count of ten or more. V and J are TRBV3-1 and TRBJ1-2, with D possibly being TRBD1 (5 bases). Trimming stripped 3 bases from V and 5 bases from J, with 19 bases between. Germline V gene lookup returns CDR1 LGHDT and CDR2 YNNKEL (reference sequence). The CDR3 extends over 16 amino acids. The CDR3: CASSHQRVQGRYGYTF. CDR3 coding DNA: TGTGCCAGCAGCCACCAACGGGTCCAGGGACGATATGGCTACACCTTC. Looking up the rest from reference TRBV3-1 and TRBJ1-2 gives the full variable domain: DTAVSQTPKYLVTQMGNDKSIKCEQNLGHDTMYWYKQDSKKFLKIMFSYNNKELIINETVPNRFSPKSPDKAHLNLHINSLELGDSAVYFCASSHQRVQGRYGYTFGSGTRLTVV.

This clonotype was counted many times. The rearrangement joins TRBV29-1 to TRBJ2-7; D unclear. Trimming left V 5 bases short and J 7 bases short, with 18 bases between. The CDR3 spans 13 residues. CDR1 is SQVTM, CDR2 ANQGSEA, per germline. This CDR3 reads CSVQDHGPGEQYF. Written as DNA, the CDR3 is TGCAGCGTTCAGGACCACGGCCCTGGAGAGCAGTACTTC.

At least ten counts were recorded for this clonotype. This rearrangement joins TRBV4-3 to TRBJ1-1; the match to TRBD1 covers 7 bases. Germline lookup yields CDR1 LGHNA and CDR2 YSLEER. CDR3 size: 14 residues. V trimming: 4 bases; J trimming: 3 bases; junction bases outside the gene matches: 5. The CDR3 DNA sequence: TGCGCCAGCAGCCCAAGACAGGGCGACACTGAAGCTTTCTTT. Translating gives CASSPRQGDTEAFF.

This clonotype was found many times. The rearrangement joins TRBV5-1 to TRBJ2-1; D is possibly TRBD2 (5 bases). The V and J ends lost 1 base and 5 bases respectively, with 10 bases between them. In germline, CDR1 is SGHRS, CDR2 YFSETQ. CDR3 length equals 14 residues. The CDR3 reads CASSLRDKHNEQFF. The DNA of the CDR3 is TGCGCCAGCAGCTTGCGGGATAAGCACAATGAGCAGTTCTTC. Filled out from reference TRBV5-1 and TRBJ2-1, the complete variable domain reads KAGVTQTPRYLIKTRGQQVTLSCSPISGHRSVSWYQQTPGQGLQFLFEYFSETQRNKGNFPGRFSGRQFSNSRSEMNVSTLELGDSALYLCASSLRDKHNEQFFGPGTRLTVL.

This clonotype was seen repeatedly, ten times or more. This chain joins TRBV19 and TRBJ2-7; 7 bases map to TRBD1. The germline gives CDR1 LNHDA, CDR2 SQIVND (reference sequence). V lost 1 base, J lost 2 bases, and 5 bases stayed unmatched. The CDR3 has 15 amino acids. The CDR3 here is CASSIVLGQTYEQYF. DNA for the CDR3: TGTGCCAGTAGTATAGTCCTGGGACAGACCTACGAGCAGTACTTC. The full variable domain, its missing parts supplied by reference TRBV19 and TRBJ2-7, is DGGITQSPKYLFRKEGQNVTLSCEQNLNHDAMYWYRQDPGQGLRLIYYSQIVNDFQKGDIAEGYSVSREKKESFPLTVTSAQKNPTAFYLCASSIVLGQTYEQYFGPGTRLTVT.

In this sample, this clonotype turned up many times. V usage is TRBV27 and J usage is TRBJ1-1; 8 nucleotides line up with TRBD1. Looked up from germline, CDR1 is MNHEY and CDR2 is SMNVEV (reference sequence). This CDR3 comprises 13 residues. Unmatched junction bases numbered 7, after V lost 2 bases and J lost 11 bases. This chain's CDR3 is CASSLTGGVGAFF. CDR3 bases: TGTGCCAGCAGTTTAACAGGGGGGGTAGGCGCTTTCTTT.

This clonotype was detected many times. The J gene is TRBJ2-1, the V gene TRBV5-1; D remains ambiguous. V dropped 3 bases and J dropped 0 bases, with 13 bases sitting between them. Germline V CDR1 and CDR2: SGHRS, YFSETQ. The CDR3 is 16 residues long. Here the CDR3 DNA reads TGCGCCAGCAGCTGGAAAGGCTCCGCCTCCTACAATGAGCAGTTCTTC. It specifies CASSWKGSASYNEQFF. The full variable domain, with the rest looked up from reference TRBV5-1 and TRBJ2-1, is KAGVTQTPRYLIKTRGQQVTLSCSPISGHRSVSWYQQTPGQGLQFLFEYFSETQRNKGNFPGRFSGRQFSNSRSEMNVSTLELGDSALYLCASSWKGSASYNEQFFGPGTRLTVL.

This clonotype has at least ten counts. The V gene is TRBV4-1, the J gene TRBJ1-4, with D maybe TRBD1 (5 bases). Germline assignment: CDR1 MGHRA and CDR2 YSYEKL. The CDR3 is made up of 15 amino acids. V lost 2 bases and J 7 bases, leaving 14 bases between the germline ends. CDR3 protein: CASSQFGGSFEKLFF. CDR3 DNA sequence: TGCGCCAGCAGCCAATTCGGGGGGAGTTTTGAAAAACTGTTTTTT.

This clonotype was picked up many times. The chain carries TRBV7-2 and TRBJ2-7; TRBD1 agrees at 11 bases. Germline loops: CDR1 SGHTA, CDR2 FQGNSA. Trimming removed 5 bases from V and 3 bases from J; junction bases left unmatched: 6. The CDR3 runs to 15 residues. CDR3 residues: CASSRGQGAVYEQYF. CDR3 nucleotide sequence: TGTGCCAGCAGCCGTGGACAGGGGGCGGTCTACGAGCAGTACTTC.

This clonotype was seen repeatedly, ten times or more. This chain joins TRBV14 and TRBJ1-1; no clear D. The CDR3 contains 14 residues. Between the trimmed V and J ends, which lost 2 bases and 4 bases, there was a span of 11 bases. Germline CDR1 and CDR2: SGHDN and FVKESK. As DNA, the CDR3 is TGTGCCAGCAGCCAAATCGGGCAACCCACTGAAGCTTTCTTT. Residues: CASSQIGQPTEAFF.

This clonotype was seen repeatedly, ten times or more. In nucleotides, the CDR3 is TGTGCCAGCAGCAGCAGGGGTGAGCGGGGGCACTACGAGCAGTACTTC. Amino acid sequence: CASSSRGERGHYEQYF. The chain uses TRBV11-2 and TRBJ2-7; TRBD2 agrees at 8 bases. There are 16 residues in the CDR3. Unmatched junction bases numbered 12, after V lost 5 bases and J lost 3 bases. Germline lookup yields CDR1 SGHAT and CDR2 FQNNGV.

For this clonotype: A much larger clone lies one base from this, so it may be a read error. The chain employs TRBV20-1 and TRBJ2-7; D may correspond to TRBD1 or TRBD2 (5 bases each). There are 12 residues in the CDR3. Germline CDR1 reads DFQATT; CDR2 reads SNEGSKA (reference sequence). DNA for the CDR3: TGCATTGCCCCCCGGGGCAGCTACGAGCAGTACTTC. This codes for CIAPRGSYEQYF.